This paragraph reports one T cell receptor beta chain. This sample was taken from a study of blood T cell repertoires in COVID-19. Background on the study: Sites across the United States, Italy and Spain contributed samples from acute and convalescent COVID-19.

Cohort 3 recovery required two negative PCRs, clearance, or symptom resolution. In the original processing: It was from reference gene primer amplification that nucleated cell counts were estimated. Measured with immunoSEQ multiplex PCR; TCRdb has only the in-frame clones, and not every one. D and trimming come from the DNA, and the V and J calls and clone size come from that table. This sample has 250,000 to 350,000 clones; approximately 86% occur once, and the top ten carry around 8.9%. V shed 4 bases, J shed 5 bases, and the junction held 8 bases outside the gene matches. The V gene's germline CDR1 is SGHTA and CDR2 FQGNSA. This CDR3 spans 16 amino acids.

V and J are TRBV7-2 and TRBJ2-7, with 13 positions matching TRBD2. Sequenced sample: PBMCs or T cells enriched from blood (not recorded which). The source is a woman in her late teens or twenties who had recovered from COVID-19. CDR3 in DNA: TGTGCCAGCAGCTCTCGGACTAGCGGGAGAAGGAACGAGCAGTACTTC. It codes for CASSSRTSGRRNEQYF.